This T cell receptor (beta chain) is from a study of blood T cell repertoires in COVID-19 (dated by TCRdb to the early 2020s). Regarding the study in general: Collaborator samples came from the United States, Italy and Spain and covered acute and convalescent phases of COVID-19. The sample metadata nearly always contained a de-identified subject ID, COVID-19 status, age in years and sex. Where available, HLA class I and class II types were taken from metadata supplied by the sample provider and were not determined by assay-based typing. Subjects who had been exposed to COVID-19, were actively infected with it, or had recovered from it provided the deeply sampled blood TCRbeta repertoires that made up the dataset. The prospective study material was composed of cDNA or gDNA derived from T cells, B-cell-depleted T cells, or PBMCs. Samples were obtained from the ongoing ImmuneRACE study (first 160 participants) and from over 1,000 subjects provided by 6 global collaborators. The repertoires were released in a freely available public database intended as a resource for research on the immune response to SARS-CoV-2.

About this clone: Which antigen it targets is not known. Germline and junction disagree at one end, which may indicate a read error.

Collaborating institutions collected whole blood in K2EDTA tubes following their own protocols. Collaborator samples were shipped for TCRbeta analysis as frozen whole blood, isolated PBMCs, or DNA extracted from either sample type. Based on the germline V gene (reference sequence), the CDR1 and CDR2 sequences are SEHNR and FQNEAQ. The CDR3, cysteine through phenylalanine, is 12 amino acids long. Of the read, only the CDR3 DNA is kept; its 36 bases are in frame from base 1. On the study overall, not on this receptor specifically: Clinical and demographic metadata were provided uncurated, with the amount varying by source and participant.

The immunoSEQ Assay, a bias-controlled multiplex PCR, was used to amplify TCRbeta CDR3 regions from genomic DNA. The authors processed their data as follows. Nucleated cell counts per sample were estimated from amplification of reference gene primers within the assay. To quantify the absolute abundance of each unique TCRbeta CDR3 rearrangement, sequence reads were collapsed and filtered. For each sample, productive Simpson clonality was calculated by taking the square root of Simpson's diversity index across productive rearrangements. What TCRdb holds here is the immuneACCESS table cut down to in-frame rearrangements. Part of the clones is not present; checked against another copy, under half of the missing clones reflect an unresolved V gene, and the others are unexplained. Clone size and V and J calls were adopted from that table, with D and trimming inferred from the DNA. Counted in this sample were over 120,000 clones; around 86% of them appeared once. 8.2% of the sample is taken by the ten largest.

This TCR was recovered from a human donor in a cohort sampled during active COVID-19. The specimen sequenced was peripheral blood. The V gene is TRBV7-9 and the J gene is TRBJ2-6; 5 matching bases give a weak D call of TRBD1. In nucleotide form, the sequence is TGTGCCAGCCCGATAGGGGCCAACGCCCTGACTTTC. Translation gives CASPIGANALTF.